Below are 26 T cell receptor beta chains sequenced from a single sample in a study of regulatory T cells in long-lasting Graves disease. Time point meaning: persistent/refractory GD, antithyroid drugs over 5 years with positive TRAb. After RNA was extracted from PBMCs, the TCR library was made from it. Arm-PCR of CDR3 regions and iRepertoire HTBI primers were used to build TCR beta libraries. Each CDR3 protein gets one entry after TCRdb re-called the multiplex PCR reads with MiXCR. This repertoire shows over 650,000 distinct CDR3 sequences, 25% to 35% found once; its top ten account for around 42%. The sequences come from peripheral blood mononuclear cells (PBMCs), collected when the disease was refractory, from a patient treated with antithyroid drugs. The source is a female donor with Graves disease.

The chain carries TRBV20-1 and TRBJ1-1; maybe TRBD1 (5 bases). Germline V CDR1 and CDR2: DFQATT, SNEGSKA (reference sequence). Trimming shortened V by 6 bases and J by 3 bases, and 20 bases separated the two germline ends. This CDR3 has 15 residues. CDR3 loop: CSALTTSTADTEAFF. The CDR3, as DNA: TGCAGTGCCCTCACGACTTCGACAGCGGACACTGAAGCTTTCTTT.

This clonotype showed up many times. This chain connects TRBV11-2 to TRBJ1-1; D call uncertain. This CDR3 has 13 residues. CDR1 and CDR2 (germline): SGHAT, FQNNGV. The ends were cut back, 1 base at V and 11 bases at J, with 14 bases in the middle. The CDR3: CASSLVRHPVAFF. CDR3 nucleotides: TGTGCCAGCAGCTTAGTTCGACACCCTGTGGCTTTCTTT.

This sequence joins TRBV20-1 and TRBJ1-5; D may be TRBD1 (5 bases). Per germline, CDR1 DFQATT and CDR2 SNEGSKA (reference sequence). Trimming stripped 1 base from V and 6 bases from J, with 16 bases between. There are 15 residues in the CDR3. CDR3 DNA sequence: TGCAGTGCTAGAGTTCCCGGGGGGGGAGGTCAGCCCCAGCATTTT. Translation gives CSARVPGGGGQPQHF.

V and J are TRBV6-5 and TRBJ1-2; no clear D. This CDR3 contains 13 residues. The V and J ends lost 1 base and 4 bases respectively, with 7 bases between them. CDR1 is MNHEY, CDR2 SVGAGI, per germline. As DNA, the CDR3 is TGTGCCAGCAGTTACTGGTCGGGCTATGGCTACACCTTC. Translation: CASSYWSGYGYTF.

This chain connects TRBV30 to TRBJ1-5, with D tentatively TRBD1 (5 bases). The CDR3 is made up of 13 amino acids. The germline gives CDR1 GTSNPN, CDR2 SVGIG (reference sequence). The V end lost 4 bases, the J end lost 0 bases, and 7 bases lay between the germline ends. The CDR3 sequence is CAWTGGSNQPQHF. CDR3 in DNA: TGTGCCTGGACTGGGGGTAGCAATCAGCCCCAGCATTTT.

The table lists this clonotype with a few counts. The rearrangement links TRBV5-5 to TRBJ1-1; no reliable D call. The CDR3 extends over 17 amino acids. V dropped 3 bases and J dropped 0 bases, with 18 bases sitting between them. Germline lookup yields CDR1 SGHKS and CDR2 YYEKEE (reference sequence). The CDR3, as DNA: TGTGCCAGCAGCTACCGGGGTATAAGGCCTATGAACACTGAAGCTTTCTTT. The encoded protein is CASSYRGIRPMNTEAFF.

The chain's CDR3 is CASSLGRSVGGEQYF. The DNA of the CDR3 is TGTGCCAGCAGCTTAGGAAGGTCAGTCGGGGGCGAGCAGTACTTC. The V call is TRBV13, the J call TRBJ2-7; a possible D gene is TRBD2 (6 bases). V gave up 0 bases and J gave up 6 bases, with 15 bases separating them. The CDR3 is 15 residues long. The V gene's germline CDR1 is PRHDT and CDR2 FYEKMQ (reference sequence). The whole variable domain, remainder taken from reference TRBV13 and TRBJ2-7, is AAGVIQSPRHLIKEKRETATLKCYPIPRHDTVYWYQQGPGQDPQFLISFYEKMQSDKGSIPDRFSAQQFSDYHSELNMSSLELGDSALYFCASSLGRSVGGEQYFGPGTRLTVT.

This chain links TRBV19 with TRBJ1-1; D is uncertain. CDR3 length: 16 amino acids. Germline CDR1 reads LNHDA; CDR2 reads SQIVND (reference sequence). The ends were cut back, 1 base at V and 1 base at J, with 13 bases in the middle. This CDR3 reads CASSIGRGRTNTEAFF. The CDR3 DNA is TGTGCCAGTAGTATAGGAAGAGGACGTACGAACACTGAAGCTTTCTTT.

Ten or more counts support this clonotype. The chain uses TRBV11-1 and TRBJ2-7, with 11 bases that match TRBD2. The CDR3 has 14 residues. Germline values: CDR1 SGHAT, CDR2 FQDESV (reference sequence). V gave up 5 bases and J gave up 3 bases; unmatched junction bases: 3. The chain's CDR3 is CASSETSGIYEQYF. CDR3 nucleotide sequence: TGTGCCAGCAGCGAGACTAGCGGGATCTACGAGCAGTACTTC. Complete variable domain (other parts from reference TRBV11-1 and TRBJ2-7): EAEVAQSPRYKITEKSQAVAFWCDPISGHATLYWYRQILGQGPELLVQFQDESVVDDSQLPKDRFSAERLKGVDSTLKIQPAELGDSAMYLCASSETSGIYEQYFGPGTRLTVT.

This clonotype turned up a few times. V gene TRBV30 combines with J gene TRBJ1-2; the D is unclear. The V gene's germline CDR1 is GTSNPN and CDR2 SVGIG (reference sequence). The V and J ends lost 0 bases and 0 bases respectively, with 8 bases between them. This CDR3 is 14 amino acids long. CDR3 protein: CAWSVRRSNYGYTF. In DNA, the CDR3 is TGTGCCTGGAGTGTAAGAAGGTCTAACTATGGCTACACCTTC. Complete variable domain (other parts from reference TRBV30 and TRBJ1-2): SQTIHQWPATLVQPVGSPLSLECTVEGTSNPNLYWYRQAAGRGLQLLFYSVGIGQISSEVPQNLSASRPQDRQFILSSKKLLLSDSGFYLCAWSVRRSNYGYTFGSGTRLTVV.

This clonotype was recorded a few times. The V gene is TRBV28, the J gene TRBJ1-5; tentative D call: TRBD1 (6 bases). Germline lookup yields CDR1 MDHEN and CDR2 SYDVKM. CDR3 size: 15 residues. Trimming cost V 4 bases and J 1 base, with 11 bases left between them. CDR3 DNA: TGTGCCAGCAGTTACGAGACAGGAAGCAATCAGCCCCAGCATTTT. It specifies CASSYETGSNQPQHF.

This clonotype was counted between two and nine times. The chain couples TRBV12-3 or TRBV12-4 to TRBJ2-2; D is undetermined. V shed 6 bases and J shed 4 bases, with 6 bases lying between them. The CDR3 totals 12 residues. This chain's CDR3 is CASRFRTGELFF. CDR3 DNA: TGTGCCAGCAGATTTCGCACCGGGGAGCTGTTTTTT.

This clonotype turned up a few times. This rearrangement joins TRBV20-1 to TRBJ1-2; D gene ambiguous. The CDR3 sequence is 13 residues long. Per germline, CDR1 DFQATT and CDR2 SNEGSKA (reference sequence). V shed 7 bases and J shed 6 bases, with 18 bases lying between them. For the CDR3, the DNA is TGCAGTGGAGTGCCGGAGGCGGAAGATGGCTACACCTTC. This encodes CSGVPEAEDGYTF.

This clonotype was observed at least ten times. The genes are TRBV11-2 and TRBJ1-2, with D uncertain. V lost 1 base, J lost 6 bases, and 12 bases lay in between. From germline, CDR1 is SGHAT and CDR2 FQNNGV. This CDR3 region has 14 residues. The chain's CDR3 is CASSLAPYEDGYTF. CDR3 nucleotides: TGTGCCAGCAGCTTAGCCCCCTACGAGGATGGCTACACCTTC.

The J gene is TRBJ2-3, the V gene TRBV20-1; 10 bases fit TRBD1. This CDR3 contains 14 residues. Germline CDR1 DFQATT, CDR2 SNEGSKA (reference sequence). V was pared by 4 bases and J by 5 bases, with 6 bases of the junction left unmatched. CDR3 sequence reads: CSATRDRGVDTQYF. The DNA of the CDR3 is TGCAGTGCTACCCGGGACAGGGGAGTAGATACGCAGTATTTT.

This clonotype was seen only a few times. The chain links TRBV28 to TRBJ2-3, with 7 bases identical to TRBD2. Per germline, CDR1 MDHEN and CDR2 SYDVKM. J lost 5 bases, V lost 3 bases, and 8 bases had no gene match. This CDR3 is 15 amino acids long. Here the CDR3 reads CASSLAGAPRDTQYF. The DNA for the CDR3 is TGTGCCAGCAGTTTGGCGGGAGCCCCCAGAGATACGCAGTATTTT. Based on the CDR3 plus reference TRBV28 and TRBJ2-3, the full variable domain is DVKVTQSSRYLVKRTGEKVFLECVQDMDHENMFWYRQDPGLGLRLIYFSYDVKMKEKGDIPEGYSVSREKKERFSLILESASTNQTSMYLCASSLAGAPRDTQYFGPGTRLTVL.

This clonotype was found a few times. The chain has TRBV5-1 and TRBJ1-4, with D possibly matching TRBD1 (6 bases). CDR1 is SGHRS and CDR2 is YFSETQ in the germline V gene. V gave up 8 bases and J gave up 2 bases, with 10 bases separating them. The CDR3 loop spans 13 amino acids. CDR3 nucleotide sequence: TGCGCCAGTCACCAGGGGACTAATGAAAAACTGTTTTTT. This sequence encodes CASHQGTNEKLFF.

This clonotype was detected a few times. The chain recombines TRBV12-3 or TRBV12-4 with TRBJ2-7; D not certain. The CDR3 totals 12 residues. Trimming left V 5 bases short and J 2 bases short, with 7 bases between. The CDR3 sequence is CASSTQTYEQYF. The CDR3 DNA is TGTGCCAGCAGTACACAGACCTACGAGCAGTACTTC.

CDR3 amino acids: CASSLQPLPPGLAGGPEYEQYF. The CDR3 DNA is TGTGCCAGCAGCTTACAACCACTTCCTCCGGGACTAGCGGGAGGGCCTGAGTACGAGCAGTACTTC. This sequence joins TRBV7-3 and TRBJ2-7, with 16 bases fitting TRBD2. From germline, CDR1 is SGHTA and CDR2 FQGTGA. Trimming took 2 bases from V and 4 from J; bases not matched to a gene: 20. This CDR3 is built from 22 residues.

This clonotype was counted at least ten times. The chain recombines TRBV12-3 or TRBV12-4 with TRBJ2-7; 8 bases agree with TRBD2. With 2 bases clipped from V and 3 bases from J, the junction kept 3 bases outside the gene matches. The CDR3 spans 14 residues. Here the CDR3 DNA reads TGTGCCAGCAGTTTAAGCGGGAGTGTCTACGAGCAGTACTTC. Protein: CASSLSGSVYEQYF.

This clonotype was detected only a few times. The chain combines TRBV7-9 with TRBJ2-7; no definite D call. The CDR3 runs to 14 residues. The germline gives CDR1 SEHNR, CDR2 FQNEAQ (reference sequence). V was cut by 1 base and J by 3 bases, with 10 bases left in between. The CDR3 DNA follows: TGTGCCAGCAGCTTAGGGGCACGGAACTACGAGCAGTACTTC. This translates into CASSLGARNYEQYF.

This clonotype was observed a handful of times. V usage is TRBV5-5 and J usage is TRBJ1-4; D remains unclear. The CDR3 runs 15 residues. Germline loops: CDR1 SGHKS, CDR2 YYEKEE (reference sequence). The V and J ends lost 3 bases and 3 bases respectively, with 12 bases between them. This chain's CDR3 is CASSWEAGANEKLFF. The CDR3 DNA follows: TGTGCCAGCAGCTGGGAGGCAGGAGCTAATGAAAAACTGTTTTTT.

In nucleotides, the CDR3 is TGTGCCAGCAGCGTAGAGCAGGGGGCTGGCTACACCTTC. Residues: CASSVEQGAGYTF. This chain connects TRBV9 to TRBJ1-2, with 8 bases aligning to TRBD1. V was pared by 0 bases and J by 7 bases, with 2 bases of the junction left unmatched. The CDR3 covers 13 residues. Germline V CDR1 and CDR2: SGDLS, YYNGEE.

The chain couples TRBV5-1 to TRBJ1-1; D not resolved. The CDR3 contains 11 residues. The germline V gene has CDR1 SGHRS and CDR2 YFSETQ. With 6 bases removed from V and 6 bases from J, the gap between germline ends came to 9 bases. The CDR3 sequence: CASTLDAEAFF. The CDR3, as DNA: TGCGCCAGCACCCTCGATGCTGAAGCTTTCTTT.

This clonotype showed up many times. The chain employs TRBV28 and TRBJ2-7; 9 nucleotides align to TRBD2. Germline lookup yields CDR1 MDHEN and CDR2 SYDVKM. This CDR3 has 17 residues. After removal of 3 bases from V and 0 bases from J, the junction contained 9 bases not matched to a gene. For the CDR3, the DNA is TGTGCCAGCAGTTTTCCTAGACTAGCGGTAAGCTCCTACGAGCAGTACTTC. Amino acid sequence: CASSFPRLAVSSYEQYF.

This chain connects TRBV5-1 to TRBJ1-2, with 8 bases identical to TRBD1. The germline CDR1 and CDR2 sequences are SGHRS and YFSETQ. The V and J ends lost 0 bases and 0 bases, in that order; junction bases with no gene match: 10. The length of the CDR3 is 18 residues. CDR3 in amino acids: CASSLGRGLAGSNYGYTF. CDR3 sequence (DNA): TGCGCCAGCAGCTTGGGCAGGGGGCTTGCGGGCTCTAACTATGGCTACACCTTC.